This T cell receptor (beta chain) was recovered during a study of T cell changes during pregnancy in multiple sclerosis. The junction had 6 bases not matched to a gene; V was cut back by 8 bases and J by 4 bases. Germline V CDR1 and CDR2: KGHSH, LQKENI. This CDR3 has 16 amino acids. The table came from immunoSEQ multiplex PCR; TCRdb's copy has only in-frame clones and leaves some out. The sample lists about 98,000 clones, about 91% occurring once. The sequencing here drew on peripheral blood, taken after pregnancy. The source is a female donor in good health, enrolled as a control in a pregnancy study. The chain links TRBV18 to TRBJ2-1, with 15 bases that match TRBD2. The DNA for the CDR3 is TGTGCCAGCAAACGGACTAGCGGGGGGGGTTACAATGAGCAGTTCTTC. It yields the protein CASKRTSGGGYNEQFF.